Below, 30 T cell receptor beta chains from the same sample are listed, as sequenced in a study of CD8+ T cells in alopecia areata. Following RNA extraction, reverse transcription yielded cDNA that acted as the sequencing template. Clones were sequenced by immunoSEQ multiplex PCR, and TCRdb holds only the in-frame ones, with some missing. The data contain about 140,000 clones, roughly 46% of them singletons. The sequenced sample was CD4+ T cells sorted from blood, obtained at week 0. All receptors come from a human donor with alopecia areata.

The chain is built from TRBV11-2 and TRBJ1-3; D is unclear. CDR1 SGHAT and CDR2 FQNNGV come from the germline V gene. V was cut by 8 bases and J by 0 bases, with 14 bases left in between. This CDR3 has 15 amino acids. The CDR3 DNA reads TGTGCCAGCGGCGTTACAAGCTTCTCTGGAAACACCATATATTTT. It encodes CASGVTSFSGNTIYF.

The gene calls are TRBV4-3 and TRBJ1-3; D not resolved. CDR1 LGHNA and CDR2 YSLEER come from the germline V gene. This CDR3 has 14 amino acids. V was clipped by 4 bases and J by 0 bases, with 7 bases between them. The CDR3 DNA sequence: TGCGCCAGCAGCCGCTTGCGCTCTGGAAACACCATATATTTT. Translation: CASSRLRSGNTIYF.

At least ten counts were recorded for this clone. This sequence joins TRBV7-6 and TRBJ2-7; no clear D gene. Trimming took 1 base from V and 3 from J, leaving 7 bases between them. Germline CDR1 SGHVS, CDR2 FNYEAQ. This CDR3 region has 13 residues. CDR3 DNA: TGTGCCAGCAGCTTAGAACAGAACTACGAGCAGTACTTC. Protein sequence: CASSLEQNYEQYF.

The gene calls are TRBV29-1 and TRBJ2-6; no clear D gene. The CDR3 is made up of 15 amino acids. Trimming left V 6 bases short and J 0 bases short, with 12 bases between. The germline V gene encodes CDR1 SQVTM and CDR2 ANQGSEA. In DNA form, the CDR3 reads TGCAGCGTCCGTTTGGGGTCCTCTGGGGCCAACGTCCTGACTTTC. Amino acid sequence: CSVRLGSSGANVLTF.

The chain links TRBV5-1 to TRBJ2-7; perhaps TRBD2 as D (6 bases). The CDR3 is 14 residues long. Germline V gene data show CDR1 as SGHRS and CDR2 as YFSETQ. V was trimmed by 3 bases and J by 5 bases, leaving 15 bases between them. CDR3 region: CASSSDITGDEQYF. The CDR3 bases are TGCGCCAGCAGCTCCGACATCACGGGGGACGAGCAGTACTTC.

This clone has a handful of counts. The chain links TRBV7-2 to TRBJ2-1; TRBD1 might be the D (5 bases). The CDR3 length is 14 residues. The germline V and J ends were trimmed by 0 bases and 6 bases, with 9 bases remaining between them. Germline loops: CDR1 SGHTA, CDR2 FQGNSA. The CDR3 DNA reads as TGTGCCAGCAGCTTAGCCGGGCAGGGCAATGAGCAGTTCTTC. This sequence encodes CASSLAGQGNEQFF.

This sequence joins TRBV23-1 and TRBJ2-7; the D call may be TRBD1 or TRBD2 (5 bases each). TRBV23-1 is an ORF; its function is uncertain. This CDR3 is built from 13 residues. The ends were cut back, 6 bases at V and 2 bases at J, with 11 bases in the middle. The CDR3 region is CASRRGVPYEQYF. The DNA of the CDR3 is TGCGCCAGCAGGCGAGGGGTTCCCTACGAGCAGTACTTC.

The CDR3 DNA is TGTGCCAGCAGTGGGCGGTCGACTCTTCAGCCCCAGCATTTT. Its protein is CASSGRSTLQPQHF. The rearrangement links TRBV2 to TRBJ1-5; D remains unclear. The CDR3 sequence is 14 residues long. Trimming took off 4 bases at V and 6 bases at J, with 13 bases between the two ends. Germline V gene data show CDR1 as SNHLY and CDR2 as FYNNEI. Full variable domain (remainder filled in from reference TRBV2 and TRBJ1-5): EPEVTQTPSHQVTQMGQEVILRCVPISNHLYFYWYRQILGQKVEFLVSFYNNEISEKSEIFDDQFSVERPDGSNFTLKIRSTKLEDSAMYFCASSGRSTLQPQHFGDGTRLSIL.

This clone showed up just once. V and J are TRBV7-2 and TRBJ2-5; 7 nucleotides align to TRBD2. CDR3 size: 14 residues. CDR1 and CDR2 from the germline V gene are SGHTA and FQGNSA. Losses at the gene ends were 3 bases for V and 4 bases for J; bases not matched to a gene: 5. The DNA of the CDR3 is TGTGCCAGCAGCTTCATTTCGGGGGGAGAGACCCAGTACTTC. It specifies CASSFISGGETQYF.

This clone was seen a handful of times. The V call is TRBV4-2, the J call TRBJ1-2; perhaps TRBD1 as D (6 bases). V shed 0 bases and J shed 0 bases, with 14 bases lying between them. Germline values: CDR1 LGHNA, CDR2 YNFKEQ. The CDR3 sequence is 17 residues long. The CDR3 DNA reads as TGTGCCAGCAGCCAAGACCAAGGGGGGATCACTAACTATGGCTACACCTTC. This codes for CASSQDQGGITNYGYTF.

This chain connects TRBV10-3 to TRBJ1-5; a possible D gene is TRBD1 (6 bases). CDR1 ENHRY and CDR2 SYGVKD come from the germline V gene. V shed 0 bases and J shed 1 base, with 7 bases lying between them. The CDR3 consists of 15 residues. The DNA of the CDR3 is TGTGCCATCAGTGAGTCGGACAGAAGCAATCAGCCCCAGCATTTT. This encodes CAISESDRSNQPQHF.

This clone was seen only a few times. The chain has TRBV6-1 and TRBJ1-2; maybe TRBD1 (5 bases). The V gene lost 4 bases and the J gene lost 9 bases, with 15 bases spanning the gap. Germline V CDR1 and CDR2: MNHNS, SASEGT. The CDR3 extends over 13 amino acids. CDR3 sequence (DNA): TGTGCCAGCAGTGGAGGAAGGGGCGGGAGCTACACCTTC. This sequence encodes CASSGGRGGSYTF.

With regard to this clone: The identical CDR3 is also encoded by other nucleotide sequences in the sample. The chain links TRBV30 to TRBJ1-1; D is uncertain. The germline V gene has CDR1 GTSNPN and CDR2 SVGIG (reference sequence). The ends were cut back, 0 bases at V and 0 bases at J, with 2 bases in the middle. The CDR3 extends over 12 amino acids. CDR3 region: CAWSVMNTEAFF. The DNA of the CDR3 is TGTGCCTGGAGTGTCATGAACACTGAAGCTTTCTTT.

This clone was observed a handful of times. The chain employs TRBV29-1 and TRBJ2-2; TRBD1 aligns across 7 bases. CDR1 SQVTM and CDR2 ANQGSEA come from the germline V gene. J gave up 4 bases and V 6 bases, and 20 bases lay outside the gene matches. The CDR3 runs to 18 residues. The CDR3 region is CSVPSWDQTGTGTGELFF. DNA for the CDR3: TGCAGCGTACCTTCTTGGGACCAGACAGGGACGGGCACCGGGGAGCTGTTTTTT.

This clone appeared a few times. The chain uses TRBV29-1 and TRBJ1-1, with 9 bases aligning to TRBD1. CDR3 size: 14 residues. The V gene end was trimmed by 3 bases and the J gene end by 9 bases; junction bases not matched to a gene: 11. Germline lookup yields CDR1 SQVTM and CDR2 ANQGSEA. The CDR3 protein is CSVEKDRGRNQAFF. In nucleotides, the CDR3 is TGCAGCGTTGAGAAGGACAGGGGCCGGAATCAAGCTTTCTTT.

This clone was observed once. V and J are TRBV5-1 and TRBJ2-7; 10 bases are a match to TRBD1. The CDR3 is made up of 14 amino acids. Germline lookup yields CDR1 SGHRS and CDR2 YFSETQ. After removal of 4 bases from V and 5 bases from J, the junction contained 6 bases not matched to a gene. The CDR3 nucleotides read TGCGCCAGCAGCACGGGACAGGGGTTGAACGAGCAGTACTTC. As protein: CASSTGQGLNEQYF.

This clone was recorded a few times. The chain joins TRBV30 to TRBJ1-1; D remains unclear. CDR3 size: 14 residues. V was trimmed by 0 bases and J by 1 base, leaving 9 bases between them. The V gene's germline CDR1 is GTSNPN and CDR2 SVGIG (reference sequence). Here the CDR3 DNA reads TGTGCCTGGAGTGTACGAACCCCGAACACTGAAGCTTTCTTT. It encodes CAWSVRTPNTEAFF.

This clone has more than one count but fewer than ten. CDR3: CASSAREVLGGFTGELFF. CDR3 coding DNA: TGTGCCAGCAGCGCCCGGGAGGTGTTGGGAGGGTTCACCGGGGAGCTGTTTTTT. The J gene is TRBJ2-2, the V gene TRBV9; 7 nucleotides match TRBD2. Looked up from germline, CDR1 is SGDLS and CDR2 is YYNGEE. Trimming took 3 bases from V and 4 from J; bases not matched to a gene: 15. The length of the CDR3 is 18 residues.

This clone was seen just once. This sequence joins TRBV27 and TRBJ1-2; 7 bases are a match to TRBD1. The CDR3 totals 17 residues. Germline CDR1 MNHEY, CDR2 SMNVEV (reference sequence). V gave up 5 bases and J gave up 3 bases; unmatched junction bases: 15. The CDR3 spells CASSRDITGDSDYGYTF. DNA for the CDR3: TGTGCCAGCAGTCGCGACATCACAGGGGACTCAGACTATGGCTACACCTTC.

The chain uses TRBV6-5 and TRBJ2-7; possibly TRBD1 or TRBD2 for D (5 bases each). The germline CDR1 and CDR2 sequences are MNHEY and SVGAGI. The CDR3 has 16 residues. The germline V and J ends were trimmed by 3 bases and 6 bases, with 21 bases remaining between them. The DNA of the CDR3 is TGTGCCAGCAGTTATGCTGGGGGTAGTGGTCTTCGCGAGCAGTACTTC. It translates to CASSYAGGSGLREQYF.

The rearrangement uses TRBV6-5 and TRBJ1-2; no clear D gene. Germline V gene data show CDR1 as MNHEY and CDR2 as SVGAGI. Trimming left V 6 bases short and J 5 bases short, with 10 bases between. This CDR3 spans 12 amino acids. The CDR3 reads CASSEQLYGYTF. The CDR3 bases are TGTGCCAGCAGCGAGCAGCTGTATGGCTACACCTTC.

J is TRBJ2-2 and V is TRBV7-6; D is uncertain. Trimming took 2 bases from V and 6 from J, leaving 10 bases between them. The CDR3 runs 14 residues. Germline V lookup: CDR1 SGHVS, CDR2 FNYEAQ. The CDR3 DNA reads TGTGCCAGCAGCTTAATAAGGAGATCCGGGGAGCTGTTTTTT. It encodes CASSLIRRSGELFF.

The chain uses TRBV29-1 and TRBJ2-3, with D tentatively TRBD2 (5 bases). Germline values: CDR1 SQVTM, CDR2 ANQGSEA. This CDR3 spans 14 amino acids. Trimming took 7 bases from V and 2 from J, leaving 16 bases between them. CDR3 sequence (DNA): TGCAGCGGAAGGAGGAACGTCCCCACAGATACGCAGTATTTT. Encoded protein: CSGRRNVPTDTQYF.

This clone appeared a few times. The rearrangement joins TRBV15 to TRBJ1-5; D ambiguous. V lost 6 bases and J lost 0, with 18 bases in between. The CDR3 length is 17 residues. CDR1 LNHNV and CDR2 YYDKDF come from the germline V gene (reference sequence). Here the CDR3 reads CATRGSGLGTSNQPQHF. The CDR3 DNA follows: TGTGCCACCAGAGGGTCTGGTCTTGGTACTAGCAATCAGCCCCAGCATTTT.

The V gene is TRBV4-3, the J gene TRBJ2-7, with 11 nucleotides matching TRBD2. Per germline, CDR1 LGHNA and CDR2 YSLEER. V was clipped by 4 bases and J by 7 bases; unmatched bases: 9. The CDR3 is 15 amino acids. CDR3 residues: CASSRGLAALGEQYF. CDR3 in DNA: TGCGCCAGCAGCCGGGGACTAGCGGCGCTTGGGGAGCAGTACTTC.

The gene calls are TRBV4-2 and TRBJ2-1, with no clear D. V was shortened by 0 bases and J by 9 bases, with 6 bases between the two germline ends. This CDR3 has 12 amino acids. From germline, CDR1 is LGHNA and CDR2 YNFKEQ. CDR3 region: CASSQDIAEQFF. As DNA, the CDR3 is TGTGCCAGCAGCCAAGACATCGCTGAGCAGTTCTTC.

V usage is TRBV5-1 and J usage is TRBJ2-2; D gene uncertain. The CDR3 loop spans 14 amino acids. V lost 7 bases and J lost 0, with 10 bases in between. The germline V gene has CDR1 SGHRS and CDR2 YFSETQ. CDR3 bases: TGCGCCAGCGGCATCGGGTCGAACACCGGGGAGCTGTTTTTT. Protein sequence: CASGIGSNTGELFF.

The V call is TRBV30, the J call TRBJ2-3; TRBD1 matches 8 bases. Germline V CDR1 and CDR2: GTSNPN, SVGIG (reference sequence). The ends lost 2 bases at V and 2 bases at J; junction bases unmatched: 6. The CDR3 runs 15 residues. CDR3 DNA: TGTGCCTGGAGTAGGGGGGACAGGTACACAGATACGCAGTATTTT. Amino acid sequence: CAWSRGDRYTDTQYF.

The chain recombines TRBV29-1 with TRBJ2-2; 8 bases align to TRBD2. The germline V gene encodes CDR1 SQVTM and CDR2 ANQGSEA. The CDR3 is 15 amino acids. Trimming removed 8 bases from V and 7 bases from J; junction bases left unmatched: 15. The CDR3 DNA reads TGCAGCTCCGGGGGGGCGGGAGCGAGGAGCGGGGAGCTGTTTTTT. This codes for CSSGGAGARSGELFF.

The rearrangement links TRBV27 to TRBJ2-3; D might be TRBD1 or TRBD2, each matching 7 bases. The germline V gene has CDR1 MNHEY and CDR2 SMNVEV (reference sequence). Between the trimmed V and J ends, which lost 2 bases and 8 bases, there was a span of 17 bases. The CDR3 consists of 15 residues. The chain's CDR3 is CASSLAPRGRATQYF. The CDR3 coding sequence is TGTGCCAGCAGTTTAGCTCCCAGGGGGAGGGCTACGCAGTATTTT.